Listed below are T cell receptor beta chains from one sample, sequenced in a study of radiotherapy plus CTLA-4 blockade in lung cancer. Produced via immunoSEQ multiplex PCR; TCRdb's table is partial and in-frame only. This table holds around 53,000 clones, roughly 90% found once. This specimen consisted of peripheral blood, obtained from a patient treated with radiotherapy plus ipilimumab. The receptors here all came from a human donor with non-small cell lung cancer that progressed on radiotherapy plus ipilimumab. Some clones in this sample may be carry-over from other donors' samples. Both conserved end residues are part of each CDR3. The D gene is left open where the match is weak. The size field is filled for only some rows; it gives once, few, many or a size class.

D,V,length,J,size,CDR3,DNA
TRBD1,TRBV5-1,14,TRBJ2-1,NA,CASSLKGTGDEQFF,TGCGCCAGCAGCTTGAAAGGGACAGGGGATGAGCAGTTCTTC
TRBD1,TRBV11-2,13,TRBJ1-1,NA,CASSLHRGTEAFF,TGTGCCAGCAGCTTGCACAGGGGCACTGAAGCTTTCTTT
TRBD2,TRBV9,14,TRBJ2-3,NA,CASTSGKRELEQYF,TGTGCCAGCACAAGCGGGAAGAGGGAATTGGAGCAGTATTTT
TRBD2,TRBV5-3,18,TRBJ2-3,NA,CARSLGTSGRLCTDTQYF,TGTGCCAGAAGCTTGGGGACTAGCGGGAGGCTGTGCACAGATACGCAGTATTTT
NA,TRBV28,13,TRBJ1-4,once,CASTQEGGRKLFF,TGTGCCAGCACCCAGGAGGGCGGAAGGAAACTGTTTTTT
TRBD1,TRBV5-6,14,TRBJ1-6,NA,CASSWDRGGSPLHF,TGTGCCAGCAGCTGGGACAGGGGAGGGTCACCCCTCCACTTT
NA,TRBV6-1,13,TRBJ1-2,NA,CASSEGGNYGYTF,TGTGCCAGCAGTGAAGGGGGCAACTATGGCTACACCTTC
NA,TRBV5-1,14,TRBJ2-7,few,CASSSDSSTYEQYF,TGCGCCAGCAGCTCGGACAGTTCGACCTACGAGCAGTACTTC
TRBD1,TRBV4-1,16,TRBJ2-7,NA,CASSHAMGQTAYEQYF,TGCGCCAGCAGCCATGCTATGGGACAGACGGCCTACGAGCAGTACTTC
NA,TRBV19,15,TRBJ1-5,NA,CASSIELISNQPQHF,TGTGCCAGTAGTATTGAGTTGATTAGCAATCAGCCCCAGCATTTT
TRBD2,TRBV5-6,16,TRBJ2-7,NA,CASSSLKLAGGYEQYF,TGTGCCAGCAGCTCCCTGAAACTAGCGGGAGGGTACGAGCAGTACTTC
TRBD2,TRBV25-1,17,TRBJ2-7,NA,CASSAGLAGFRSYEQYF,TGTGCCAGCAGTGCGGGACTAGCGGGGTTCCGCTCCTACGAGCAGTACTTC
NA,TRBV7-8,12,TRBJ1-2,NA,CASSLGFGGYTF,TGTGCCAGCAGCTTAGGGTTCGGGGGCTACACCTTC
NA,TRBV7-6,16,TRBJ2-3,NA,CASSLEGQGGADTQYF,TGTGCCAGCAGCTTAGAAGGTCAGGGGGGAGCAGATACGCAGTATTTT
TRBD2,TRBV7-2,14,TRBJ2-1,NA,CASSFRSGGNEQFF,TGTGCCAGCAGCTTCCGTAGCGGGGGGAATGAGCAGTTCTTC
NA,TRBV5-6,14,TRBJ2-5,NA,CASSLGGGGETQYF,TGTGCCAGCAGCTTGGGAGGGGGGGGAGAGACCCAGTACTTC
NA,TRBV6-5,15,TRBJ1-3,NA,CASRRLASSGNTIYF,TGTGCCAGCAGACGTCTAGCGAGCTCTGGAAACACCATATATTTT
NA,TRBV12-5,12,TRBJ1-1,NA,CASGLDGGEAFF,TGTGCTAGTGGTTTGGATGGAGGTGAAGCTTTCTTT
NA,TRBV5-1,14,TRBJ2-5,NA,CASSLGQGQETQYF,TGCGCCAGCAGCTTGGGGCAGGGTCAAGAGACCCAGTACTTC
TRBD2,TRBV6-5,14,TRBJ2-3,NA,CASNPSGPTDTQYF,TGTGCCAGCAACCCTAGCGGACCCACAGATACGCAGTATTTT
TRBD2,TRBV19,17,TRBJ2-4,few,CASSIGGKAGGLNIQYF,TGTGCCAGTAGTATAGGGGGTAAAGCGGGGGGGCTAAACATTCAGTACTTC
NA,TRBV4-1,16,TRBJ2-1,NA,CASSQHRTRGRNEQFF,TGCGCCAGCAGCCAGCACCGGACCCGAGGGCGCAATGAGCAGTTCTTC
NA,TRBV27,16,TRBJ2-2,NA,CASSLFGLADTGELFF,TGTGCCAGCAGTTTATTCGGGCTAGCAGACACCGGGGAGCTGTTTTTT
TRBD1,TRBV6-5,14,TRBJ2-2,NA,CASSYGQGSGELFF,TGTGCCAGCAGTTACGGACAGGGCTCCGGGGAGCTGTTTTTT
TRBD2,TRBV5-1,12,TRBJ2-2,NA,CASRLAAGELFF,TGCGCCAGCAGACTAGCGGCCGGGGAGCTGTTTTTT
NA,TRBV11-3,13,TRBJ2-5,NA,CASSQSLEETQYF,TGTGCCAGCAGCCAGTCACTGGAGGAGACCCAGTACTTC
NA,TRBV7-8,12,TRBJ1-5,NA,CASSSTGQPQHF,TGTGCCAGCAGCTCGACAGGACAGCCCCAGCATTTT
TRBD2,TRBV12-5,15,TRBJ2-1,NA,CASGLTTGTINEQFF,TGTGCTAGTGGTTTGACCACCGGGACTATCAATGAGCAGTTCTTC
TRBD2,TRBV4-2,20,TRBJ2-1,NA,CASSQEGQLAGKSSYNEQFF,TGTGCCAGCAGCCAAGAGGGTCAACTAGCGGGCAAGAGCTCCTACAATGAGCAGTTCTTC
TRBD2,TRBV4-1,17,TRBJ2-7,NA,CASSQDDSSAGGDEQYF,TGCGCCAGCAGCCAAGATGACTCCAGCGCGGGGGGAGACGAGCAGTACTTC
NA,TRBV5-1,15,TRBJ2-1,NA,CASSLEGDAYNEQFF,TGCGCCAGCAGCTTGGAGGGGGACGCCTACAATGAGCAGTTCTTC
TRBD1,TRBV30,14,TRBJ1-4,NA,CAWRTGTGVEKLFF,TGTGCCTGGAGAACCGGGACAGGGGTTGAAAAACTGTTTTTT
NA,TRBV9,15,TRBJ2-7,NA,CASSPEVVGAYEQYF,TGTGCCAGCAGCCCAGAGGTGGTAGGAGCCTACGAGCAGTACTTC
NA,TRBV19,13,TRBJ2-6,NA,CASQVSGANVLTF,TGTGCCAGTCAGGTTTCTGGGGCCAACGTCCTGACTTTC
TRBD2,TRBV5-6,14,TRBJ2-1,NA,CASSSGTSVNEQFF,TGTGCCAGCAGTTCCGGGACTAGCGTCAATGAGCAGTTCTTC